The 17 T cell receptor beta chains reported below all come from one sample, sequenced in a study of blood T cell repertoires in COVID-19. Assay: immunoSEQ multiplex PCR; the TCRdb copy retains only in-frame clones and omits some. The profile covers about 170,000 clones, with over 60% appearing a single time and 7% to 9% taken by the ten largest. The specimen was peripheral blood. The source is a man in his 60s with acute or convalescent COVID-19.

The chain employs TRBV10-2 and TRBJ2-5, with a weak D call TRBD1 (6 bases). CDR3 length equals 13 residues. The germline V gene encodes CDR1 WSHSY and CDR2 SAAADI. Trimming left V 5 bases short and J 3 bases short, with 10 bases between. Here the CDR3 reads CASSPWTEETQYF. CDR3 bases: TGCGCCAGCAGTCCCTGGACAGAAGAGACCCAGTACTTC.

The genes are TRBV27 and TRBJ1-2; tentative D call: TRBD1 (5 bases). CDR1 is MNHEY and CDR2 is SMNVEV in the germline V gene (reference sequence). The CDR3 spans 15 residues. Trimming cost V 8 bases and J 7 bases, with 23 bases left between them. The CDR3 spells CASRPAGAGGIGYTF. The CDR3 DNA sequence: TGTGCCAGCCGTCCCGCCGGGGCCGGCGGGATTGGCTACACCTTC.

The V and J genes are TRBV12-5 and TRBJ2-7; D not certain. CDR1 and CDR2 from the germline V gene are LGHNT and FRNRAP. The CDR3 covers 12 residues. V gave up 4 bases and J gave up 3 bases, with 7 bases separating them. CDR3 sequence (DNA): TGTGCTAGTGGTTCCCACTTCTACGAGCAGTACTTC. It is translated as CASGSHFYEQYF.

The chain carries TRBV12-3 or TRBV12-4 and TRBJ1-4; D remains ambiguous. Trimming removed 3 bases from V and 10 bases from J, with 9 bases in between. The CDR3 consists of 12 residues. CDR3 sequence: CASSLKGGKLFF. The CDR3 region has the DNA TGTGCCAGCAGTTTGAAGGGAGGAAAACTGTTTTTT.

The chain is built from TRBV4-3 and TRBJ2-5, with D unclear. Germline assignment: CDR1 LGHNA and CDR2 YSLEER. The CDR3 covers 15 residues. Trimming pared 1 base from V and 2 bases from J, leaving 11 bases between. CDR3 coding DNA: TGCGCCAGCAGCCAAGGAGCAGGCCTTCAAGAGACCCAGTACTTC. Translated, it gives CASSQGAGLQETQYF.

CDR3 sequence (DNA): TGTGCCAGCAGTCTACTGACTAACTATGGCTACACCTTC. Its protein product is CASSLLTNYGYTF. The chain couples TRBV5-8 to TRBJ1-2; D gene uncertain. Looked up from germline, CDR1 is SGHTS and CDR2 is YDEGEE. Trimming pared 5 bases from V and 0 bases from J, leaving 8 bases between. The CDR3 consists of 13 residues.

The rearrangement joins TRBV7-9 to TRBJ2-1, with 14 bases lining up with TRBD2. The V segment lost 4 bases and the J segment 1 base; nucleotides outside the gene matches: 6. The CDR3 is made up of 18 amino acids. CDR1 is SEHNR and CDR2 is FQNEAQ in the germline V gene (reference sequence). The CDR3 nucleotides read TGTGCCAGCAGCTGGACTAGCGGGGGGTCACAATCCTACAATGAGCAGTTCTTC. It encodes CASSWTSGGSQSYNEQFF.

This clone came up a few times. This chain connects TRBV5-1 to TRBJ1-1; perhaps TRBD1 as D (5 bases). There are 13 residues in the CDR3. Trimming removed 4 bases at V and 7 bases at J, with 14 bases between. In germline, CDR1 is SGHRS, CDR2 YFSETQ. CDR3 sequence: CASSPTGQSEAFF. The CDR3 DNA follows: TGCGCCAGCAGCCCTACAGGCCAAAGTGAAGCTTTCTTT.

This clone was counted a single time. The chain uses TRBV9 and TRBJ2-3; D might be TRBD1 (6 bases). This CDR3 is 13 amino acids long. Trimming took 0 bases from V and 5 from J, leaving 7 bases between them. Germline CDR1 reads SGDLS; CDR2 reads YYNGEE. CDR3 region: CASSVGGGDTQYF. The CDR3 DNA reads as TGTGCCAGCAGCGTAGGAGGGGGAGATACGCAGTATTTT.

The chain is built from TRBV3-1 (or the pseudogene TRBV3-2) and TRBJ2-7; D not certain. Germline loops: CDR1 LGHDT, CDR2 YNNKEL (reference sequence). CDR3 length: 13 amino acids. With 4 bases removed from V and 6 bases from J, the gap between germline ends came to 13 bases. The CDR3 DNA sequence: TGTGCCAGCAGCCTCCAGAGGTACGGCGAGCAGTACTTC. This codes for CASSLQRYGEQYF.

V is TRBV27 and J is TRBJ1-2; 10 nucleotides line up with TRBD1. Germline assignment: CDR1 MNHEY and CDR2 SMNVEV (reference sequence). CDR3 size: 15 residues. V lost 3 bases, J lost 0 bases, and 1 base stayed unmatched. CDR3 in amino acids: CASSLGTGANYGYTF. CDR3 DNA: TGTGCCAGCAGTTTGGGGACAGGGGCTAACTATGGCTACACCTTC.

This clone was seen a handful of times. This chain connects TRBV5-6 to TRBJ1-5, with D perhaps matching TRBD1 (6 bases). CDR1 is SGHDT, CDR2 YYEEEE, per germline. Trimming took off 0 bases at V and 11 bases at J, with 12 bases between the two ends. The CDR3 extends over 13 amino acids. The CDR3 DNA sequence: TGTGCCAGCAGCTTGGGTCCAGGGGATGCCCAGCATTTT. Amino acid sequence: CASSLGPGDAQHF.

This chain links TRBV19 with TRBJ2-7; D perhaps matches TRBD1 (6 bases). The CDR3 consists of 14 residues. Germline CDR1 LNHDA, CDR2 SQIVND (reference sequence). V was shortened by 10 bases and J by 3 bases, with 19 bases between the two germline ends. CDR3 residues: CATRRTAWSYEQYF. The DNA for the CDR3 is TGTGCCACCCGAAGGACAGCTTGGAGCTACGAGCAGTACTTC.

The V call is TRBV7-9, the J call TRBJ2-1; TRBD2 agrees at 7 bases. The CDR3 length is 15 residues. The V and J ends lost 6 bases and 2 bases, in that order; junction bases with no gene match: 7. In germline, CDR1 is SEHNR, CDR2 FQNEAQ (reference sequence). CDR3: CASSYSGRAYNEQFF. The DNA of the CDR3 is TGTGCCAGCAGTTATAGCGGGCGCGCCTACAATGAGCAGTTCTTC.

The gene calls are TRBV19 and TRBJ2-3; 15 nucleotides match TRBD2. This CDR3 has 16 residues. V dropped 4 bases and J dropped 5; count of bases not matched to a gene: 4. Germline CDR1 LNHDA, CDR2 SQIVND (reference sequence). The DNA for the CDR3 is TGTGCCAGTAGTAAGGGACTAGCGGGGGGAGGAGATACGCAGTATTTT. Translated: CASSKGLAGGGDTQYF.

The genes are TRBV2 and TRBJ2-7; 8 positions agree with TRBD1. CDR1 is SNHLY and CDR2 is FYNNEI in the germline V gene. The CDR3 spans 14 residues. Unmatched junction bases numbered 11, after V lost 4 bases and J lost 9 bases. The CDR3 region is CASSGGTGGASQYF. The CDR3 coding sequence is TGTGCCAGCAGTGGAGGGACAGGCGGTGCGTCGCAGTACTTC. The whole variable domain, remainder taken from reference TRBV2 and TRBJ2-7, is EPEVTQTPSHQVTQMGQEVILRCVPISNHLYFYWYRQILGQKVEFLVSFYNNEISEKSEIFDDQFSVERPDGSNFTLKIRSTKLEDSAMYFCASSGGTGGASQYFGPGTRLTVT.

This clone was seen more than once but under ten times. This chain uses TRBV6-5 with TRBJ2-5, with D tentatively TRBD2 (6 bases). Germline V CDR1 and CDR2: MNHEY, SVGAGI. This CDR3 is 15 amino acids long. Trimming removed 4 bases from V and 1 base from J, with 13 bases in between. CDR3 bases: TGTGCCAGCAGTTCTCCAACCGGGGGCCAAGAGACCCAGTACTTC. It codes for CASSSPTGGQETQYF.